This T cell receptor beta chain is drawn from a study of T-cell reconstitution after alpha-beta-depleted transplantation in children (dated by TCRdb to 2015 to 2016). About the investigation overall: T-cell immune reconstitution after TCRalphabeta/CD19-depleted allogeneic hematopoietic cell transplantation in children was quantitatively tracked in the study by means of TCR repertoire profiling.

The treatment or condition label on this specimen signifies: allogeneic hematopoietic cell transplantation with graft depleted of TCRalphabeta T cells and CD19 B cells. The transplant recipients were children given TCRalphabeta/CD19-depleted allogeneic hematopoietic cell grafts. Only a few counts were recorded for this clonotype. Its target antigen remains unknown. Base qualities are not recorded, but no much larger clone differs from it by a single base. Preparation of the library involved PCR. TCRdb shows the sequencer as Illumina HiSeq 2500. TCR libraries were prepared with molecular barcoding, using unique molecular identifiers to normalize TCRbeta repertoire quantification. In-frame beta chains were kept once TCRdb had trimmed the public reads at Q25 with fastp and called clones with MiXCR. CDR3 protein sequences are deduplicated, and each keeps its most common genes and DNA. The sample table holds just over 950,000 distinct CDR3 sequences, of which about 29% were seen once. The ten largest clones add up to around 30% of the sample.

The investigation overall reported the following: Over subsequent months, a decline in hyperexpanded clone frequencies was noted, and after one year, T-cell counts and TCRbeta diversity were mostly ascribed to newly produced T cells. About two months after transplant, the apparently early recovery of alphabetaT-cell counts reportedly depended on just several hundred clones that had expanded rapidly and came from non-depleted graft cells. The high TCRbeta diversity at day 60 in some patients was ascribed to recipient T cells and intrathymic progenitors that had survived conditioning.

The junction shows trimming of 0 bases on V and 3 bases on J, and the gene matches do not reach 4 bases of it. CDR1 is given as SGHVS and CDR2 as FQNEAQ, both from the germline V gene. From the cysteine up to the phenylalanine, the CDR3 has a length of 16 residues. The sequence is cut down to CDR3 DNA, 48 bases in frame from base 1. The chain was built from TRBV7-8 and TRBJ1-5, with 8 bases matching TRBD1. The input for sequencing was PBMCs, mostly from graft donor cells, taken 360 days after TCRalphabeta/CD19-depleted stem cell transplant. The receptor's source is a boy in the first two years of life who had a stem cell transplant for SCID, so the T cells may come from the graft donor. The DNA sequence is given as TGTGCCAGCAGCTTAGCCACAGGGGGGGTCAATCAGCCCCAGCATTTT. This gives the protein CASSLATGGVNQPQHF.